The 3 T cell receptor beta chains listed next were all sequenced from one sample in a study of blood T cells in healthy people across ages. Using a J-beta primer mix together with a sample-barcoded 5' primer, a second PCR was run for about 6 to 12 cycles. In TCRdb, the 5' RACE reads were re-called with MiXCR into one record per CDR3 protein. The sample consists of 650,000 to 950,000 distinct CDR3 sequences, approximately 44% of them appearing once. What was sequenced was blood. Source of these receptors: a man aged 60 to 75 in good health.

This clonotype was seen at least ten times. The chain joins TRBV29-1 to TRBJ1-5; D may be TRBD1 (5 bases). CDR3 length equals 14 residues. The V gene lost 7 bases and the J gene lost 2 bases, with 15 bases spanning the gap. In germline, CDR1 is SQVTM, CDR2 ANQGSEA. The CDR3 loop reads CSAKAGPGNQPQHF. CDR3 DNA: TGCAGCGCAAAGGCGGGGCCTGGCAATCAGCCCCAGCATTTT.

The J gene is TRBJ1-4, the V gene TRBV6-6, with D hard to call. Germline V gene data show CDR1 as MNHNY and CDR2 as SVGAGI (reference sequence). Trimming stripped 7 bases from V and 8 bases from J, with 17 bases between. The CDR3 is 14 amino acids. The CDR3 reads CASNLRGTDEKLFF. CDR3 DNA sequence: TGTGCCAGCAACCTACGGGGAACAGACGAAAAACTGTTTTTT.

This clonotype was counted only a few times. The V call is TRBV20-1, the J call TRBJ2-5; 10 nucleotides line up with TRBD2. CDR1 and CDR2 from the germline V gene are DFQATT and SNEGSKA (reference sequence). CDR3 length: 14 amino acids. The junction had 2 bases not matched to a gene; V was cut back by 4 bases and J by 0 bases. CDR3 in amino acids: CSAKGLAYQETQYF. In DNA form, the CDR3 reads TGCAGTGCTAAGGGACTAGCGTACCAAGAGACCCAGTACTTC.